These 22 T cell receptor beta chains were all obtained from the same sample, sequenced in a study of cytomegalovirus exposure and HLA in healthy donors. The PCR made use of 60 Vbeta and 13 Jbeta primers. The method was immunoSEQ multiplex PCR; TCRdb's version includes in-frame clones alone and lacks a portion of them. Among fewer than 150,000 clones, around three quarters were seen once, and the ten largest hold 2.7%. Sample: PBMCs. These receptors all stem from a woman aged 35 to 49 in good health and CMV-seropositive.

A remark on this clone: Other DNA sequences in this sample translate to the same CDR3. This chain uses TRBV30 with TRBJ1-1, with a weak D call TRBD1 (6 bases). CDR3 size: 13 residues. With 5 bases removed from V and 0 bases from J, the gap between germline ends came to 10 bases. CDR1 and CDR2 (germline): GTSNPN, SVGIG (reference sequence). The CDR3 sequence: CAWVTGLNTEAFF. CDR3 coding DNA: TGTGCCTGGGTAACAGGGCTGAACACTGAAGCTTTCTTT.

Points on this clone: Germline is not matched at one junction end, which may reflect a read error. V and J are TRBV27 and TRBJ1-5; TRBD1 aligns across 12 bases. CDR1 is MNHEY, CDR2 SMNVEV, per germline (reference sequence). This CDR3 has 15 amino acids. The CDR3 bases are TGTGCCAGCAGTTTGGGGACAGGGGGCAAACAGCCCCAGCATTTT. Translated, it gives CASSLGTGGKQPQHF.

The gene calls are TRBV4-2 and TRBJ2-3; 14 bases align to TRBD2. After removal of 1 base from V and 0 bases from J, the junction contained 0 bases not matched to a gene. This CDR3 contains 17 residues. The germline V gene encodes CDR1 LGHNA and CDR2 YNFKEQ. CDR3 in DNA: TGTGCCAGCAGCCAAGGGACTAGCGGGGGGAGCACAGATACGCAGTATTTT. Its translation: CASSQGTSGGSTDTQYF.

The chain couples TRBV18 to TRBJ2-7; D perhaps matches TRBD2 (6 bases). The CDR3 spans 14 residues. Germline CDR1 is KGHSH and CDR2 is LQKENI. V shed 3 bases and J shed 7 bases, with 16 bases lying between them. CDR3 in DNA: TGTGCCAGCTCACCCAGTCGCCTTGGAGGGGAGCAGTACTTC. It yields the protein CASSPSRLGGEQYF.

The V and J genes are TRBV30 and TRBJ2-2; D gene unclear. Germline CDR1 and CDR2: GTSNPN and SVGIG (reference sequence). This CDR3 has 14 residues. V lost 4 bases and J lost 2, with 11 bases in between. DNA of the CDR3: TGTGCCTGGAAAACCTTGGCTAACACCGGGGAGCTGTTTTTT. Its protein is CAWKTLANTGELFF.

The chain carries TRBV6-1 and TRBJ2-7, with no clear D. CDR1 is MNHNS and CDR2 is SASEGT in the germline V gene. CDR3 length: 11 amino acids. The V end lost 5 bases, the J end lost 3 bases, and 5 bases lay between the germline ends. The CDR3 here is CASSNRYEQYF. CDR3 coding DNA: TGTGCCAGCAGTAATCGCTACGAGCAGTACTTC.

The chain employs TRBV6-1 and TRBJ2-3, with TRBD2 matching 7 bases. This CDR3 comprises 15 residues. The junction had 8 bases not matched to a gene; V was cut back by 3 bases and J by 5 bases. CDR1 is MNHNS and CDR2 is SASEGT in the germline V gene. The CDR3 DNA reads as TGTGCCAGCAGTGACGGCCGGGGGGAAGGAGATACGCAGTATTTT. Translated: CASSDGRGEGDTQYF.

The rearrangement links TRBV19 to TRBJ2-2; TRBD2 matches at 8 bases. CDR3 length: 16 residues. Trimming cost V 3 bases and J 7 bases; bases outside gene matches: 10. Per germline, CDR1 LNHDA and CDR2 SQIVND (reference sequence). The CDR3 spells CASSIDGGAVDGELFF. The CDR3 DNA reads as TGTGCCAGTAGTATCGACGGGGGGGCGGTTGACGGGGAGCTGTTTTTT.

The gene calls are TRBV6-1 and TRBJ1-1; no clear D. The CDR3 is 14 residues long. Looked up from germline, CDR1 is MNHNS and CDR2 is SASEGT. V was shortened by 2 bases and J by 9 bases, with 16 bases between the two germline ends. DNA for the CDR3: TGTGCCAGCAGTGAAATGACCGGGTACGGGAAAGCTTTCTTT. It is translated as CASSEMTGYGKAFF.

This clone has just one count. The rearrangement joins TRBV5-4 to TRBJ1-2; 9 bases fit TRBD1. Germline lookup yields CDR1 SGHNT and CDR2 YYREEE (reference sequence). The CDR3 length is 15 residues. V lost 4 bases to trimming and J lost 3 bases; unmatched junction nucleotides: 7. CDR3 sequence (DNA): TGTGCCAGCAGCCTGGGACAGGGTAGGGACTATGGCTACACCTTC. This sequence encodes CASSLGQGRDYGYTF.

This sequence joins TRBV11-3 and TRBJ2-3; D remains ambiguous. Germline V gives CDR1 SGHNT, CDR2 YENEEA. The V end lost 3 bases, the J end lost 0 bases, and 4 bases lay between the germline ends. The CDR3 contains 13 residues. CDR3 nucleotide sequence: TGTGCCAGCAGCTTGAGGAGCACAGATACGCAGTATTTT. Protein sequence: CASSLRSTDTQYF.

This clone was picked up a small number of times. The V gene is TRBV25-1, the J gene TRBJ2-3; D is possibly TRBD1 (6 bases). Deletions cut 4 bases from V and 0 bases from J, with 17 bases between. This CDR3 has 17 amino acids. Germline CDR1 is MGHDK and CDR2 is SYGVNS. The CDR3 nucleotides read TGTGCCAGCAGTGGAAGACAGGCCGAGAGGAGCACAGATACGCAGTATTTT. Its protein is CASSGRQAERSTDTQYF.

CDR3 region: CASSFSRGNQPQHF. The CDR3 DNA sequence: TGTGCCAGCAGTTTTTCCAGGGGCAATCAGCCCCAGCATTTT. This rearrangement joins TRBV27 to TRBJ1-5, with a tentative D call TRBD1 (5 bases). V was trimmed by 3 bases and J by 2 bases, leaving 8 bases between them. Per germline, CDR1 MNHEY and CDR2 SMNVEV (reference sequence). The CDR3 extends over 14 amino acids.

V is TRBV4-2 and J is TRBJ2-2; D gene unclear. CDR1 is LGHNA and CDR2 is YNFKEQ in the germline V gene. CDR3 size: 15 residues. Trimming pared 2 bases from V and 4 bases from J, leaving 11 bases between. The CDR3 region is CASSQSLVSTGELFF. DNA for the CDR3: TGTGCCAGCAGCCAAAGTTTAGTGAGCACCGGGGAGCTGTTTTTT.

The rearrangement joins TRBV19 to TRBJ2-7; a weak D match, TRBD1 (5 bases). Trimming took off 5 bases at V and 2 bases at J, with 16 bases between the two ends. This CDR3 has 15 amino acids. Per germline, CDR1 LNHDA and CDR2 SQIVND (reference sequence). The CDR3 sequence: CASSPSQGLTYEQYF. The CDR3 DNA follows: TGTGCCAGTAGTCCCAGTCAGGGCCTGACCTACGAGCAGTACTTC.

The gene calls are TRBV19 and TRBJ1-1; 7 bases are a match to TRBD1. This CDR3 region has 12 residues. After removal of 4 bases from V and 10 bases from J, the junction contained 6 bases not matched to a gene. The germline V gene encodes CDR1 LNHDA and CDR2 SQIVND (reference sequence). DNA for the CDR3: TGTGCCAGTAGTACCCGAAAGGGGGCAGCTTTCTTT. This translates into CASSTRKGAAFF.

The V call is TRBV13, the J call TRBJ2-1, with D hard to call. The CDR3 extends over 15 amino acids. Germline CDR1 reads PRHDT; CDR2 reads FYEKMQ (reference sequence). V was pared by 3 bases and J by 5 bases, with 14 bases between. In nucleotides, the CDR3 is TGTGCCAGCAGCTTTTCCCTAGAAACGGACAATGAGCAGTTCTTC. This sequence encodes CASSFSLETDNEQFF. Full variable domain (rest looked up from reference TRBV13 and TRBJ2-1): AAGVIQSPRHLIKEKRETATLKCYPIPRHDTVYWYQQGPGQDPQFLISFYEKMQSDKGSIPDRFSAQQFSDYHSELNMSSLELGDSALYFCASSFSLETDNEQFFGPGTRLTVL.

This clone was found once. The J gene is TRBJ1-2, the V gene TRBV4-1; possibly TRBD1 for D (5 bases). The CDR3 loop spans 15 amino acids. V was clipped by 0 bases and J by 5 bases, with 13 bases between them. Germline V gene data show CDR1 as MGHRA and CDR2 as YSYEKL. Here the CDR3 DNA reads TGCGCCAGCAGCCAAGATCCCAGGGAAGAGTATGGCTACACCTTC. Translated, it gives CASSQDPREEYGYTF.

The V and J genes are TRBV4-1 and TRBJ2-5; TRBD2 matches at 10 bases. The germline V gene has CDR1 MGHRA and CDR2 YSYEKL. The CDR3 extends over 19 amino acids. After removal of 2 bases from V and 9 bases from J, the junction contained 21 bases not matched to a gene. CDR3 coding DNA: TGCGCCAGCAGCCAAAGCGGGGTTAGCGGGGGGCTTTCAGAGACGGCCCAGTACTTC. Its translation: CASSQSGVSGGLSETAQYF.

The chain employs TRBV6-5 and TRBJ2-2; D uncertain. Germline CDR1 reads MNHEY; CDR2 reads SVGAGI. CDR3 length equals 11 residues. Trimming left V 6 bases short and J 5 bases short, with 4 bases between. DNA for the CDR3: TGTGCCAGCAGCAGGACCGGGGAGCTGTTTTTT. Translating gives CASSRTGELFF.

The chain joins TRBV9 to TRBJ2-2; 11 nucleotides align to TRBD2. CDR3 length equals 17 residues. Trimming took 0 bases from V and 4 from J; bases not matched to a gene: 5. Germline CDR1 is SGDLS and CDR2 is YYNGEE. As DNA, the CDR3 is TGTGCCAGCAGCGTAGCCGTAACTAGCGGGAGCACCGGGGAGCTGTTTTTT. Translation gives CASSVAVTSGSTGELFF. The full variable domain, in which reference TRBV9 and TRBJ2-2 provide the parts outside the CDR3, is DSGVTQTPKHLITATGQRVTLRCSPRSGDLSVYWYQQSLDQGLQFLIQYYNGEERAKGNILERFSAQQFPDLHSELNLSSLELGDSALYFCASSVAVTSGSTGELFFGEGSRLTVL.

The chain links TRBV9 to TRBJ1-1; D not resolved. This CDR3 has 15 amino acids. Trimming stripped 0 bases from V and 0 bases from J, with 9 bases between. In germline, CDR1 is SGDLS, CDR2 YYNGEE. CDR3 sequence: CASSVDSDLNTEAFF. The CDR3 DNA reads as TGTGCCAGCAGCGTAGACTCTGACTTGAACACTGAAGCTTTCTTT.